Listed here are 7 T cell receptor beta chains from one sample, sequenced in a study of T cell changes during pregnancy in multiple sclerosis (dated by TCRdb to about 2019). Library preparation used the immunoSEQ multiplex PCR assay. TCRdb took over this immuneACCESS table, retaining in-frame rearrangements with V and J assigned. Such tables are incomplete; in checked studies, under half of the missing clones stem from an unresolved V gene, and the remainder is unexplained. The sample table shows fewer than 35,000 clones, and about nine tenths are seen once. The ten largest clonotypes hold around 3% of the sample. The sequencing here drew on CD4+ T cells from peripheral blood mononuclear cells, taken in the third trimester of pregnancy. The receptors stem from a female donor in good health, enrolled as a control in a pregnancy study.

This sequence joins TRBV7-2 and TRBJ2-3, with 9 bases aligning to TRBD2. Germline loops: CDR1 SGHTA, CDR2 FQGNSA. CDR3 length equals 15 residues. V shed 0 bases, J shed 6 bases, and the junction held 4 bases outside the gene matches. CDR3 region: CASSLAFLAGDTQYF. The CDR3 bases are TGTGCCAGCAGCTTAGCTTTCCTAGCGGGGGATACGCAGTATTTT.

The chain is built from TRBV4-3 and TRBJ2-7; 7 nucleotides line up with TRBD2. Germline trimming cut 0 bases from V and 0 bases from J; bases unmatched to any gene: 5. The CDR3 runs 16 residues. CDR1 LGHNA and CDR2 YSLEER come from the germline V gene. CDR3 loop: CASSQDPSGNSYEQYF. CDR3 sequence (DNA): TGCGCCAGCAGCCAAGATCCTAGCGGAAACTCCTACGAGCAGTACTTC.

In DNA, the CDR3 is TGCAGCGTTGGAGGCCGTTTAACCTACGAGCAGTACTTC. Translating gives CSVGGRLTYEQYF. The rearrangement joins TRBV29-1 to TRBJ2-7, with unresolved D. The ends were cut back, 4 bases at V and 2 bases at J, with 12 bases in the middle. CDR1 SQVTM and CDR2 ANQGSEA come from the germline V gene. The CDR3 has 13 residues.

This chain joins TRBV19 and TRBJ2-5; D remains ambiguous. CDR3 length equals 13 residues. Trimming took off 3 bases at V and 5 bases at J, with 10 bases between the two ends. Germline CDR1 reads LNHDA; CDR2 reads SQIVND (reference sequence). The CDR3 DNA reads TGTGCCAGTAGTATGAGTTTTTGGGAGACCCAGTACTTC. This encodes CASSMSFWETQYF.

The genes are TRBV7-2 and TRBJ1-2; a weak D match, TRBD1 (5 bases). Germline V gene lookup returns CDR1 SGHTA and CDR2 FQGNSA. The CDR3 extends over 13 amino acids. Trimming stripped 5 bases from V and 3 bases from J, with 10 bases between. This CDR3 is CASSPSGYYGYTF. CDR3 DNA: TGTGCCAGCAGCCCCTCAGGGTACTATGGCTACACCTTC. Variable domain in full (rest from reference TRBV7-2 and TRBJ1-2): GAGVSQSPSNKVTEKGKDVELRCDPISGHTALYWYRQSLGQGLEFLIYFQGNSAPDKSGLPSDRFSAERTGGSVSTLTIQRTQQEDSAVYLCASSPSGYYGYTFGSGTRLTVV.

The gene calls are TRBV2 and TRBJ2-5; 12 nucleotides align to TRBD2. The junction had 3 bases not matched to a gene; V was cut back by 6 bases and J by 1 base. Germline lookup yields CDR1 SNHLY and CDR2 FYNNEI. This CDR3 comprises 15 residues. The CDR3 sequence: CASRPTSGGQETQYF. The CDR3 DNA follows: TGTGCCAGCAGACCGACTAGCGGGGGCCAAGAGACCCAGTACTTC.

J is TRBJ2-7 and V is TRBV29-1; TRBD2 agrees at 13 bases. V shed 7 bases, J shed 4 bases, and the junction held 7 bases outside the gene matches. The CDR3 sequence is 14 residues long. CDR1 and CDR2 from the germline V gene are SQVTM and ANQGSEA. CDR3 in DNA: TGCAGCGCCACCCGACTAGCGGGGGGTTACGAGCAGTACTTC. The encoded protein is CSATRLAGGYEQYF.